The table lists the clone carrying this TCR beta chain with a few counts. What it binds is unknown. PCR involved 60 Vbeta and 13 Jbeta primers. Measured with immunoSEQ multiplex PCR; TCRdb has only the in-frame clones, and not every one. The data contain approximately 190,000 clones, around four fifths of them singletons. The data belong to a study of cytomegalovirus exposure and HLA in healthy donors. Study-wide background: Early release data held 75 million to 100 million unique TCRs from HLA-typed donors.

V shed 9 bases, J shed 5 bases, and the junction held 12 bases outside the gene matches. This CDR3 spans 14 amino acids. Germline CDR1 LNHDA, CDR2 SQIVND (reference sequence). General study findings and limits: Available immune exposure information covered CMV serostatus only.

The V and J genes are TRBV19 and TRBJ1-1; 7 nucleotides line up with TRBD1. Sequencing was performed on PBMCs. This TCR was recovered from a woman aged 18-35 years in good health and CMV-seronegative. CDR3 region: CASQGVGARTEAFF. DNA for the CDR3: TGTGCCAGCCAGGGGGTCGGAGCTCGTACTGAAGCTTTCTTT.